These T cell receptor beta chains were read from a single sample in a study of control samples from healthy donors and cancer patients. Sequenced by immunoSEQ multiplex PCR; TCRdb stores in-frame clones only, minus some. The sample yields about 410,000 clones, about nine tenths seen once. What was sequenced was PBMCs. Receptors originate from a man in his forties or fifties with head and neck cancer. Both conserved end residues are part of each CDR3. D genes are given only for firm matches. Size values are once, few and many counts, or a class for expanded clones, and some rows have none.

v_call	j_call	d_call	clone_size	cdr3_nt	cdr3_aa
TRBV12-3/TRBV12-4	TRBJ2-7	.	few	TGTGCCAGCAGTTTGTCAGGATCCGAGCAGTACTTC	CASSLSGSEQYF
TRBV7-8	TRBJ1-4	.	.	TGTGCCAGCACCCTCAGACCGGGGGTGGGTGAAAAACTGTTTTTT	CASTLRPGVGEKLFF
TRBV5-1	TRBJ2-6	.	.	TGCGCCAGCAGCTTGGGGCCCCTCATTGGGGCCAACGTCCTGACTTTC	CASSLGPLIGANVLTF
TRBV27	TRBJ2-2	.	.	TGTGCCAGCAGTCCGTCGTACAGACACACCGGGGAGCTGTTTTTT	CASSPSYRHTGELFF
TRBV5-1	TRBJ2-1	.	.	TGCGCCAGCACCCAACCGGAGGGGGGCAATGAGCAGTTCTTC	CASTQPEGGNEQFF
TRBV18	TRBJ1-1	.	once	TGTGCCAGCTCCAAGAGCTGGGCGCAGAACACTGAAGCTTTCTTT	CASSKSWAQNTEAFF
TRBV7-9	TRBJ2-1	TRBD2	.	TGTGCCAGCAGCTCGCATGGCGGGAGCACCTACAATGAGCAGTTCTTC	CASSSHGGSTYNEQFF
TRBV6-1	TRBJ2-7	.	.	TGTGCCAGCAGTGAAACGCTCGGGAGTGCCTACGAGCAGTACTTC	CASSETLGSAYEQYF
TRBV16	TRBJ1-5	TRBD1	.	TGTGCCAGCAGCCAATGGACAGGGGATCAGCCCCAGCATTTT	CASSQWTGDQPQHF
TRBV6-5	TRBJ1-1	.	.	TGTGCCAGCGGGCTCTCCCTAGCTGAAGCTTTCTTT	CASGLSLAEAFF
TRBV4-1	TRBJ1-1	.	.	TGCGCCAGCAGCCAGACCCGACTCACTGAAGCTTTCTTT	CASSQTRLTEAFF
TRBV27	TRBJ1-2	.	.	TGTGCCAGCACCCGTACTTGGGGCTATGGCTACACCTTC	CASTRTWGYGYTF
TRBV2	TRBJ1-2	.	.	TGTGCCAGCACATGGGACATTGGCCTTGGCTACACCTTC	CASTWDIGLGYTF
TRBV7-9	TRBJ1-1	.	.	TGTGCCAGCAGCCCAGTGGGGGACACTGAAGCTTTCTTT	CASSPVGDTEAFF
TRBV7-9	TRBJ2-1	.	.	TGTGCCAGCAGCTCAACCTTCTCCTACAATGAGCAGTTCTTC	CASSSTFSYNEQFF
TRBV20-1	TRBJ2-7	.	.	TGCAGTGCTAGTGCTCTAGCCATAGTATCCGAGCAGTACTTC	CSASALAIVSEQYF
TRBV11-2	TRBJ2-7	.	.	TGTGCCAGCAGCTTAAGATCTAGCTACGAGCAGTACTTC	CASSLRSSYEQYF
TRBV12-5	TRBJ2-1	.	.	TGTGCTAGTGGTTTGGCCCTACAGGGACTTTCATACAATGAGCAGTTCTTC	CASGLALQGLSYNEQFF
TRBV4-2	TRBJ1-2	.	.	TGTGCCAGCAGCCGACTTATCGGGGGGAGCGATGGCTACACCTTC	CASSRLIGGSDGYTF
TRBV7-2	TRBJ2-7	TRBD2	.	TGTGCCAGCAGCTTAGTACTAGCGGGGGGGAGGGAGCAGTACTTC	CASSLVLAGGREQYF
TRBV10-2	TRBJ1-1	TRBD1	.	TGCGCCAGCAGCGGCGGGACAGATGAAGCTTTCTTT	CASSGGTDEAFF
TRBV2	TRBJ2-7	.	.	TGTGCCAGCAGTGATCCCGGCAGGGCTTTCTCCTACGAGCAGTACTTC	CASSDPGRAFSYEQYF
TRBV9	TRBJ1-1	.	.	TGTGCCAGCAGCGGGCCCGTGGTTGGCACTGAAGCTTTCTTT	CASSGPVVGTEAFF
TRBV27	TRBJ2-3	.	once	TGTGCCAGCAGTTTTCTAGCGACTCCAAGCACAGATACGCAGTATTTT	CASSFLATPSTDTQYF
TRBV3-1/TRBV3-2	TRBJ2-2	TRBD2	.	TGTGCCTCTCGGGGGGAGACGAACACCGGGGAGCTGTTTTTT	CASRGETNTGELFF
TRBV9	TRBJ2-5	.	.	TGTGCCAGCAGCGTAGTGGCCTCCCCAGAGACCCAGTACTTC	CASSVVASPETQYF
TRBV28	TRBJ1-3	.	.	TGTGCCAGCAGACCCTCCCCGGGGGCTGGAAACACCATATATTTT	CASRPSPGAGNTIYF
TRBV29-1	TRBJ1-4	TRBD1	.	TGCAGCGTCTGGGACAGGACTAATGAAAAACTGTTTTTT	CSVWDRTNEKLFF
TRBV27	TRBJ2-7	.	.	TGTGCCAGCAGTTACCTCCGAAAGGACACGAAATTATCCTACGAGCAGTACTTC	CASSYLRKDTKLSYEQYF
TRBV2	TRBJ2-3	TRBD1	.	TGTGCCAGCAGTGATGAGGGGGCGCTCTCAGATACGCAGTATTTT	CASSDEGALSDTQYF
TRBV2	TRBJ2-7	.	once	TGTGCCAGCAGCCCAGACAGGGACTCCTCCTACGAGCAGTACTTC	CASSPDRDSSYEQYF
TRBV5-1	TRBJ1-1	.	.	TGCGCCAGCAGCTTGTTGGTAGACATGAACACTGAAGCTTTCTTT	CASSLLVDMNTEAFF
TRBV5-1	TRBJ2-7	.	.	TGCGCCAGCAGCTTCGGGGGTAGCTACGAGCAGTACTTC	CASSFGGSYEQYF
TRBV11-2	TRBJ2-7	.	.	TGTGCCAGCAGCGGTTCGGGGGACTACGAGCAGTACTTC	CASSGSGDYEQYF
TRBV25-1	TRBJ1-1	.	.	TGTGCCAGCAGTGGACCGAACCCCCCGGGAGAGTGGACTGAAGCTTTCTTT	CASSGPNPPGEWTEAFF
TRBV11-2	TRBJ2-1	TRBD2	few	TGTGCCAGCAGCTCGCGACTAGCGGGAATCCCAAGCTCCTACAATGAGCAGTTCTTC	CASSSRLAGIPSSYNEQFF
TRBV20-1	TRBJ2-7	.	.	TGCAGTGCGCAAGAAGACTACGAGCAGTACTTC	CSAQEDYEQYF
TRBV9	TRBJ2-3	.	once	TGTGCCAGCAGCACCCGGCAGGGGGGAGACACAGATACGCAGTATTTT	CASSTRQGGDTDTQYF
TRBV6-5	TRBJ2-2	.	once	TGTGCCAGCAGTTACTCCTTGCGCAGGGATGGTGGGGAGCTGTTTTTT	CASSYSLRRDGGELFF
TRBV5-4	TRBJ2-3	.	.	TGTGCCAGCAGCTTGGAGGCAGGGGCAGATACGCAGTATTTT	CASSLEAGADTQYF
TRBV11-2	TRBJ2-7	.	once	TGTGCCAGCAGCTTAGCGGCCGGGCAGTACTTC	CASSLAAGQYF
TRBV27	TRBJ2-3	.	.	TGTGCCAGCAGTCAGTCTGGACATATTGACACAGATACGCAGTATTTT	CASSQSGHIDTDTQYF
TRBV28	TRBJ1-2	.	.	TGTGCCAGCAGTTTAGATCAGGGAGGCTATGGCTACACCTTC	CASSLDQGGYGYTF
TRBV7-3	TRBJ2-3	TRBD2	.	TGTGCCAGCAGCTTAACGCTAGCGGGGGGCACAGATACGCAGTATTTT	CASSLTLAGGTDTQYF
TRBV7-3	TRBJ2-6	.	.	TGTGCCAGCAGCGCTAAGACAGGTGGGGCCAACGTCCTGACTTTC	CASSAKTGGANVLTF
TRBV11-2	TRBJ2-7	TRBD2	.	TGTGCCAGCAGCGCTAGCGGGTACGAGCAGTACTTC	CASSASGYEQYF
TRBV29-1	TRBJ1-2	.	.	TGCAGCGATTCGGACAGTACCAACTATGGCTACACCTTC	CSDSDSTNYGYTF
TRBV15	TRBJ1-5	.	.	TGTGCCACCAGCAGAGATTACGCGGGCTATAGCAATCAGCCCCAGCATTTT	CATSRDYAGYSNQPQHF
TRBV29-1	TRBJ1-1	TRBD1	.	TGCAGCGGGTCCCCGGGACAGACGACCACTGAAGCTTTCTTT	CSGSPGQTTTEAFF
TRBV9	TRBJ2-1	TRBD2	.	TGTGCCAGCAGCGAGACGCTCCTAGCGGGGGGTGAGGTAGAGCAGTTCTTC	CASSETLLAGGEVEQFF
TRBV5-1	TRBJ2-5	TRBD1	.	TGCGCCAGCAGCTTGGTGGGGCAGGGGGCGCGGGGTCAAGAGACCCAGTACTTC	CASSLVGQGARGQETQYF
TRBV6-5	TRBJ2-5	.	.	TGTGCCAGCAGTCCCGCCCGGGACCTTAAAGAGACCCAGTACTTC	CASSPARDLKETQYF
TRBV29-1	TRBJ2-7	.	.	TGCAGCGTTAGGACAGTAAGCTCCTACGAGCAGTACTTC	CSVRTVSSYEQYF
TRBV5-6	TRBJ1-1	.	.	TGTGCCAGCAGCTTCTCCGTCACTGAAGCTTTCTTT	CASSFSVTEAFF
TRBV6-6	TRBJ2-7	.	.	TGTGCCAGCAGTTACGACCTCTACGAGCAGTACTTC	CASSYDLYEQYF
TRBV11-2	TRBJ2-5	.	.	TGTGCCAGCAGCTTAGAACCGGGGCGCCGACAGTACTTC	CASSLEPGRRQYF
TRBV11-1	TRBJ2-5	.	.	TGTGCCAGCAGCTTACAAAGCGCCGGGGGGCAGACCCAGTACTTC	CASSLQSAGGQTQYF
TRBV7-9	TRBJ1-1	.	.	TGTGCCAGCAGCTTAACGGCGAACACTGAAGCTTTCTTT	CASSLTANTEAFF
TRBV6-6	TRBJ1-1	.	.	TGTGCCAGCAGTTACAGGACAACTGAAGCTTTCTTT	CASSYRTTEAFF